What follows are 5 T cell receptor beta chains derived from one specimen sequenced in a study of CD8+ T cells in alopecia areata. Following RNA extraction, reverse transcription yielded cDNA that acted as the sequencing template. Data came from immunoSEQ multiplex PCR; TCRdb stores just in-frame clones and leaves some out. The sample was found to contain about 110,000 clones, and every one recurs. Sequencing was carried out using lesional skin. The receptors were sampled from a C3H/HeJ mouse with alopecia areata. The MHC haplotype recorded for the strain is H2-k.

This clone was detected a few times. Any gene name here is a mouse gene name. The read gets to within 4 residues of the CDR3 end, and the germline J gene fills in the rest. The gene calls are TRBV17 and TRBJ2-1, with 8 positions matching TRBD1. V shed 4 bases and J 6 bases; nucleotides not matched to a gene: 2. This CDR3 region has 13 residues. The germline V gene encodes CDR1 MNHDT and CDR2 YYDKIL. The CDR3 is CASSNDRGAEQFF. The sequenced CDR3 bases are TGTGCTAGCAGTAATGACAGGGGTGCT.

This clone was picked up a small number of times. Genes and germline come from the mouse. The read ends 4 residues early relative to the CDR3; the germline J gene fills the gap. J is TRBJ2-2 and V is TRBV16; the match to TRBD1 covers 9 bases. This CDR3 region has 14 residues. After removal of 5 bases from V and 4 bases from J, the junction contained 2 bases not matched to a gene. Germline-derived CDR1 and CDR2 are SGHSA and FRNQAP. The CDR3 here is CASSPGQGTGQLYF. CDR3 bases read: TGTGCAAGCAGCCCGGGACAGGGCACCGGG.

This clone was found a few times. Mouse names are used for the genes. The read ends 4 residues shy of where the CDR3 ends; the end is completed using the germline J gene. The chain carries TRBV1 and TRBJ2-3; tentative D call: TRBD2 (7 bases). Germline V CDR1 and CDR2: NSQYPW, LRSPGD (reference sequence). This CDR3 contains 17 residues. Here the CDR3 reads CTCSAEEGGRLEETLYF. The sequenced part of the CDR3 DNA is TGCACCTGCAGTGCAGAGGAGGGGGGGAGGTTGGAAGAA. Full variable domain (missing parts from reference TRBV1 and TRBJ2-3): VTLLEQNPRWRLVPRGQAVNLRCILKNSQYPWMSWYQQDLQKQLQWLFTLRSPGDKEVKSLPGADYLATRVTDTELRLQVANMSQGRTLYCTCSAEEGGRLEETLYFGSGTRLTVL.

This clone has a handful of counts. Gene and germline names: mouse. The read gets to within 4 residues of the CDR3 end, and the germline J gene fills in the rest. V usage is TRBV13-3 and J usage is TRBJ1-4, with a possible D match to TRBD1 (5 bases). The V gene's germline CDR1 is NNHDY and CDR2 SYVADS. Trimming pared 2 bases from V and 5 bases from J, leaving 13 bases between. The CDR3 length is 15 residues. CDR3 sequence: CASSEVREENERLFF. The CDR3 bases that were read are TGTGCCAGCAGTGAAGTCAGGGAGGAAAACGAA.

This clone occurred a few times. Gene labels here are mouse ones. The missing CDR3 end, 4 residues past where the read stops, is filled in from the germline J gene. Other DNA sequences of this sample code for an identical CDR3. The chain combines TRBV13-3 with TRBJ2-5; 8 nucleotides match TRBD1. Germline loops: CDR1 NNHDY, CDR2 SYVADS. The length of the CDR3 is 14 residues. V shed 5 bases and J 2 bases; nucleotides not matched to a gene: 4. CDR3 bases read: TGTGCCAGCAGCCCAGGGGGCTCCCAAGAC. Its protein product is CASSPGGSQD. The whole CDR3 region reads CASSPGGSQDTQYF.